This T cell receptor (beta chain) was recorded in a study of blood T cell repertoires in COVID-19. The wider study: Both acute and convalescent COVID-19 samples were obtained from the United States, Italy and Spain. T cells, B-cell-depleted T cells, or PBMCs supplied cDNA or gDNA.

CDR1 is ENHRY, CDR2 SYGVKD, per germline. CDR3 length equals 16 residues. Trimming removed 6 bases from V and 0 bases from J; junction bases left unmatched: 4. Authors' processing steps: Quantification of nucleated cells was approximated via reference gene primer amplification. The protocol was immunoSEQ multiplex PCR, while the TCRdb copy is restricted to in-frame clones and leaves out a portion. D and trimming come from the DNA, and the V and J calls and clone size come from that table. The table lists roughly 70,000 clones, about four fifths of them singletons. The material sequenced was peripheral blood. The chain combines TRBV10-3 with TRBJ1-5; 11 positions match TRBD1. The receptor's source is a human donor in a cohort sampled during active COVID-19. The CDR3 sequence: CAISGDRGSSNQPQHF. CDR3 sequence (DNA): TGTGCCATCAGCGGGGACAGGGGGAGTAGCAATCAGCCCCAGCATTTT.